The entry that follows covers one T cell receptor (beta chain) sequence. The data were obtained in a study of blood T cell repertoires in COVID-19. Study details: Material from acute and convalescent COVID-19 was sourced from the United States, Italy and Spain. T cells, B-cell-depleted T cells, or PBMCs provided the cDNA or gDNA that served as material.

Trimming removed 1 base from V and 3 bases from J; junction bases left unmatched: 6. The V gene's germline CDR1 is SGHTS and CDR2 YDEGEE. CDR3 size: 15 residues. Source study methods: Amplification from reference gene primers served as the basis for estimated nucleated cell counts. Only in-frame clones appear in the TCRdb table, and some are missing; sequencing was by immunoSEQ multiplex PCR. V, J and clone size reflect that table, while D and trimming were determined from the DNA. This table has roughly 350,000 clones, 85% appearing once. V usage is TRBV5-8 and J usage is TRBJ2-7; 8 bases match TRBD2. The receptor was isolated from a woman younger than 35 with acute or convalescent COVID-19. Sequencing was done on a sample of peripheral blood. In DNA form, the CDR3 reads TGTGCCAGCAGCTTGTATAGCGGGACCCACTACGAGCAGTACTTC. It translates to CASSLYSGTHYEQYF.